The next 2 T cell receptor beta chains were all read from a single sample in a study of cytomegalovirus exposure and HLA in healthy donors. Assay used: immunoSEQ multiplex PCR; TCRdb lists only in-frame clones, some missing. The sample has 100,000 to 150,000 clones, around 90% seen once; the top ten hold under 2%. The specimen was PBMCs. The origin of the receptors is a woman under 30 in good health and CMV-seronegative.

The genes are TRBV5-1 and TRBJ1-4; perhaps TRBD1 as D (6 bases). The CDR3 contains 15 residues. Germline assignment: CDR1 SGHRS and CDR2 YFSETQ. Deletions cut 4 bases from V and 8 bases from J, with 18 bases between. CDR3 sequence: CASSPWDTRPEKLFF. The CDR3 DNA reads as TGCGCCAGCAGCCCCTGGGACACCCGTCCAGAAAAACTGTTTTTT. The whole variable domain, filled in from reference TRBV5-1 and TRBJ1-4, reads KAGVTQTPRYLIKTRGQQVTLSCSPISGHRSVSWYQQTPGQGLQFLFEYFSETQRNKGNFPGRFSGRQFSNSRSEMNVSTLELGDSALYLCASSPWDTRPEKLFFGSGTQLSVL.

The gene calls are TRBV29-1 and TRBJ1-3, with D perhaps matching TRBD1 (5 bases). The V end lost 7 bases, the J end lost 3 bases, and 13 bases lay between the germline ends. Germline CDR1 is SQVTM and CDR2 is ANQGSEA. The CDR3 covers 13 residues. The DNA for the CDR3 is TGCAGCGGTCAGGGTTCAATTGGAAACACCATATATTTT. Residues: CSGQGSIGNTIYF.